Each of the 13 T cell receptor beta chains below was sequenced from the same sample in a study of shared clonotypes between healthy human individuals. Using immunoSEQ multiplex PCR, the repertoire was profiled, and TCRdb retains in-frame clones only, with some absent. The sample yields hundreds of thousands of clones, less than 96% seen once. Sequencing used naive CD4+ T cells sorted from blood. This sample's subset: CD45RA+ positively selected. The source of these receptors is a woman in her 30s in good health.

The V gene is TRBV28, the J gene TRBJ2-5, with TRBD2 matching over 15 bases. The tail of the sequence fits TRBJ2-7 better, so the J call may be wrong. CDR1 and CDR2 from the germline V gene are MDHEN and SYDVKM. The CDR3 is 18 amino acids. In nucleotides, the CDR3 is TGTGCCAGCAGCCCCCCCGGACTAGCGGGAGGGCCCTCTCTCGAGCAGTACTTC. Translating gives CASSPPGLAGGPSLEQYF.

The V gene is TRBV4-1, the J gene TRBJ2-3; D is ambiguous. Germline-derived CDR1 and CDR2 are MGHRA and YSYEKL. Trimming took off 4 bases at V and 4 bases at J, with 15 bases between the two ends. The CDR3 is 15 residues long. The CDR3 nucleotides are TGCGCCAGCAGCCCGATCCCCAGATCGTCAGATACGCAGTATTTT. It specifies CASSPIPRSSDTQYF.

The chain carries TRBV28 and TRBJ2-5, with 11 bases that match TRBD2. The closer fit of TRBJ2-7 to the DNA end suggests the J call may be wrong. This CDR3 has 14 residues. From germline, CDR1 is MDHEN and CDR2 SYDVKM. CDR3 nucleotide sequence: TGTGCCAGCAGCTTTAGCGGGAGGGTGGACGAGCAGTACTTC. This codes for CASSFSGRVDEQYF.

This chain links TRBV4-1 with TRBJ2-7, with TRBD1 identical over 7 bases. The junction had 6 bases not matched to a gene; V was cut back by 2 bases and J by 2 bases. Germline CDR1 and CDR2: MGHRA and YSYEKL. CDR3 length: 15 residues. CDR3 region: CASSQTGQSTYEQYF. The DNA for the CDR3 is TGCGCCAGCAGCCAAACGGGACAGTCGACCTACGAGCAGTACTTC.

This chain connects TRBV6-6 to TRBJ2-7, with TRBD1 as a possible D gene (6 bases). This CDR3 has 15 residues. From germline, CDR1 is MNHNY and CDR2 SVGAGI (reference sequence). The germline V and J ends were trimmed by 0 bases and 0 bases, with 9 bases remaining between them. The DNA of the CDR3 is TGTGCCAGCAGTTACTCCTTGGACAGCTCCTACGAGCAGTACTTC. This gives the protein CASSYSLDSSYEQYF.

The CDR3 is CASSLTGTGFEQYF. The CDR3 bases are TGTGCCAGCAGCCTAACCGGGACAGGGTTCGAGCAGTACTTC. The J gene is TRBJ2-7, the V gene TRBV11-2; TRBD1 agrees at 9 bases. This CDR3 comprises 14 residues. The V gene end was trimmed by 5 bases and the J gene end by 6 bases; junction bases not matched to a gene: 8. CDR1 and CDR2 (germline): SGHAT, FQNNGV.

The chain links TRBV10-3 to TRBJ2-2; TRBD1 matches 8 bases. Germline V lookup: CDR1 ENHRY, CDR2 SYGVKD. This CDR3 spans 15 amino acids. V shed 6 bases and J 0 bases; nucleotides not matched to a gene: 3. CDR3 loop: CAIRGGQANTGELFF. CDR3 nucleotides: TGTGCCATCAGGGGGGGACAGGCGAACACCGGGGAGCTGTTTTTT.

V and J are TRBV5-1 and TRBJ2-3, with no clear D. Deletions cut 2 bases from V and 0 bases from J, with 10 bases between. The germline gives CDR1 SGHRS, CDR2 YFSETQ. The CDR3 contains 15 residues. Here the CDR3 reads CASSLPEPSTDTQYF. The CDR3 DNA follows: TGCGCCAGCAGCTTACCAGAACCTAGCACAGATACGCAGTATTTT.

The V call is TRBV4-1, the J call TRBJ2-2, with 10 bases identical to TRBD2. The CDR3 runs 15 residues. Germline V gene data show CDR1 as MGHRA and CDR2 as YSYEKL. Trimming at V came to 6 bases and at J to 6 bases, leaving 7 bases not matched to a gene. CDR3 residues: CASSWLAGVPGELFF. CDR3 coding DNA: TGCGCCAGCAGTTGGCTAGCGGGGGTCCCCGGGGAGCTGTTTTTT.

The chain links TRBV30 to TRBJ2-5; D is perhaps TRBD1 (6 bases). The V gene's germline CDR1 is GTSNPN and CDR2 SVGIG (reference sequence). The CDR3 is made up of 11 amino acids. Trimming shortened V by 1 base and J by 13 bases, and 13 bases separated the two germline ends. The CDR3 here is CAWSAEGVRYF. CDR3 coding DNA: TGTGCCTGGAGTGCCGAGGGGGTGAGGTACTTC.

With regard to this clone: The sample carries other DNA sequences with the same CDR3. The genes are TRBV7-9 and TRBJ2-7; 11 bases are shared with TRBD1. There are 15 residues in the CDR3. Germline V lookup: CDR1 SEHNR, CDR2 FQNEAQ (reference sequence). Losses at the gene ends were 1 base for V and 3 bases for J; bases not matched to a gene: 2. Here the CDR3 DNA reads TGTGCCAGCAGCTTAGTTGGGACAGGGGGCTACGAGCAGTACTTC. Its translation is CASSLVGTGGYEQYF.

V usage is TRBV6-1 and J usage is TRBJ1-3, with a weak D call TRBD1 (5 bases). Trimming stripped 4 bases from V and 3 bases from J, with 13 bases between. The V gene's germline CDR1 is MNHNS and CDR2 SASEGT. The CDR3 is 15 amino acids. CDR3 bases: TGTGCCAGCAGTGCGGACAAGGTATATGGAAACACCATATATTTT. Its protein is CASSADKVYGNTIYF.

This chain uses TRBV5-1 with TRBJ2-7; maybe TRBD2 (5 bases). Germline V gene lookup returns CDR1 SGHRS and CDR2 YFSETQ. This CDR3 is built from 14 residues. Trimming took 5 bases from V and 2 from J, leaving 14 bases between them. The DNA of the CDR3 is TGCGCCAGCAGTAATGCGGGCCGAACCTACGAGCAGTACTTC. Its protein is CASSNAGRTYEQYF.